The next 26 T cell receptor beta chains were all read from a single sample in a study of tumor-infiltrating lymphocytes in primary liver carcinoma. Unsorted bulk tissue (roughly 19-31 mg) underwent RNA and DNA co-extraction. Starting material of 500 to 600 ng total RNA yielded TCR beta cDNA via a constant-region primer. Researchers made the TCR beta libraries by running three nested multiplex PCR rounds with slightly modified ARM-PCR. Rounds one and two of PCR, each of roughly 10 cycles, were primed with TRBV1-TRBV30 forward primers and a C-beta reverse primer. TCRdb passed the multiplex PCR reads through MiXCR, listing each CDR3 protein once. The table has 99,000 or so distinct CDR3 sequences, about four fifths seen once; the top ten hold about a fifth. The sample comprised liver tumor tissue from sampling region 3. As to subset: tumor region T3, left-lateral pole. The receptors were sampled from a man aged 35-49 years with primary liver carcinoma and hepatitis B virus infection.

As regards this clonotype: Germline and junction disagree at one end, which may indicate a read error. The V gene is TRBV11-2, the J gene TRBJ2-7, with D uncertain. This CDR3 is built from 14 residues. CDR1 and CDR2 (germline): SGHAT, FQNNGV. CDR3 sequence (DNA): TGTGCCAGCAGTTTAGATGGAGTTACCTACGGGCAGTACTTC. Amino acids: CASSLDGVTYGQYF. The full variable domain, in which reference TRBV11-2 and TRBJ2-7 provide the parts outside the CDR3, is EAGVAQSPRYKIIEKRQSVAFWCNPISGHATLYWYQQILGQGPKLLIQFQNNGVVDDSQLPKDRFSAERLKGVDSTLKIQPAKLEDSAVYLCASSLDGVTYGQYFGPGTRLTVT.

In the case of this clonotype: The junction departs from germline at one end; a sequencing error may be responsible. CDR3: CANSAALGGLETRYF. Written as DNA, the CDR3 is TGTGCCAACAGCGCTGCCCTGGGCGGCTTGGAGACCCGGTACTTC. The chain combines TRBV5-6 with TRBJ2-5, with no clear D. CDR3 length equals 15 residues. CDR1 and CDR2 from the germline V gene are SGHDT and YYEEEE.

The chain has TRBV5-6 and TRBJ1-5; D gene unclear. The CDR3 loop spans 13 amino acids. Germline lookup yields CDR1 SGHDT and CDR2 YYEEEE. Trimming stripped 0 bases from V and 11 bases from J, with 12 bases between. The CDR3 sequence is CASSLGPEQTQHF. In nucleotides, the CDR3 is TGTGCCAGCAGCTTGGGACCAGAGCAGACCCAGCATTTT.

As to this clonotype: Mismatch with germline at one junction end may stem from a read error. The V and J genes are TRBV12-3 or TRBV12-4 and TRBJ1-5; D perhaps matches TRBD1 (5 bases). There are 15 residues in the CDR3. The CDR3 spells CTISLAQGPNQPQHF. In DNA, the CDR3 is TGTACCATCAGTTTAGCCCAGGGTCCTAATCAGCCCCAGCACTTT.

As concerns this clonotype: A read error may be the cause here, since a much bigger clone is one base away. This chain connects TRBV20-1 to TRBJ2-7; D is ambiguous. The CDR3 loop spans 12 amino acids. V lost 3 bases, J lost 4 bases, and 10 bases lay in between. Germline V lookup: CDR1 DFQATT, CDR2 SNEGSKA (reference sequence). The CDR3 region is CSASSQEYEQYF. The CDR3 DNA sequence: TGCAGTGCTAGTTCGCAGGAGTACGAGCAGTACTTC.

As regards this clonotype: The conserved closing phenylalanine or tryptophan is absent in this CDR3, likely reflecting a read error. The rearrangement links TRBV7-9 to TRBJ2-2; 9 positions agree with TRBD1. The CDR3 is 15 amino acids. CDR1 is SEHNR and CDR2 is FQNEAQ in the germline V gene (reference sequence). CDR3 DNA: TGTGCCAGCAGCGCCGGGACAGGGATGGCAGGGGGGCTGTTTTAT. It codes for CASSAGTGMAGGLFY.

Of note for this clonotype: The junction differs from germline at one of its ends, possibly a read error. This chain connects TRBV10-3 to TRBJ2-5; 9 positions agree with TRBD2. There are 14 residues in the CDR3. In germline, CDR1 is ENHRY, CDR2 SYGVKD. The CDR3 spells CTTVPGLAMETQHF. Written as DNA, the CDR3 is TGTACCACCGTGCCAGGACTAGCGATGGAGACCCAGCACTTC.

The rearrangement joins TRBV29-1 to TRBJ2-3; D is ambiguous. The CDR3 is 11 amino acids. Germline CDR1 reads SQVTM; CDR2 reads ANQGSEA. Here the CDR3 reads CRVGKTDTQYF. The CDR3 bases are TGCAGAGTGGGAAAGACAGATACGCAGTATTTT.

The chain links TRBV29-1 to TRBJ2-1; D unresolved. Trimming took off 3 bases at V and 5 bases at J, with 17 bases between the two ends. The CDR3 is 15 residues long. In germline, CDR1 is SQVTM, CDR2 ANQGSEA. The CDR3 sequence: CSVDHSRANNNEQFF. The CDR3 DNA is TGCAGCGTTGATCATTCTAGGGCCAATAACAATGAGCAGTTCTTC.

Judged by abundance, this clonotype is medium-sized. The chain couples TRBV29-1 to TRBJ1-1; D gene uncertain. This CDR3 has 13 amino acids. Trimming stripped 4 bases from V and 1 base from J, with 10 bases between. CDR1 is SQVTM and CDR2 is ANQGSEA in the germline V gene. CDR3 amino acids: CSVGKTQNTEAFF. CDR3 nucleotides: TGCAGCGTTGGGAAGACCCAGAACACTGAAGCTTTCTTT.

Comments on this clonotype: At one boundary the junction diverges from the germline segment, which might be a read error. The chain recombines TRBV6-6 with TRBJ2-7, with 11 bases matching TRBD2. This CDR3 has 16 residues. The germline CDR1 and CDR2 sequences are MNHNY and SVGAGI (reference sequence). This chain's CDR3 is CASIPLLAGGRNEQYF. The CDR3 DNA is TGTGCTAGCATCCCACTCTTAGCGGGAGGGAGAAACGAGCAGTACTTC.

This clonotype has just one count. V usage is TRBV12-3 or TRBV12-4 and J usage is TRBJ2-2; D is possibly TRBD2 (5 bases). With 6 bases removed from V and 8 bases from J, the gap between germline ends came to 22 bases. The CDR3 sequence is 16 residues long. The DNA of the CDR3 is TGTGCCAGCAGGCTTACAACTAGTGGGAGAAATGGGGAGCTGTTTTTT. It translates to CASRLTTSGRNGELFF.

V is TRBV6-1 and J is TRBJ2-3; TRBD2 might be the D (6 bases). Trimming pared 2 bases from V and 4 bases from J, leaving 10 bases between. This CDR3 spans 14 amino acids. Germline CDR1 reads MNHNS; CDR2 reads SASEGT. CDR3: CASSERLGSDTQYF. CDR3 bases: TGTGCCAGCAGTGAAAGACTAGGATCAGATACGCAGTATTTT.

As for this clonotype: The junction and the germline gene differ at one end; a read error may be behind it. The chain employs TRBV29-1 and TRBJ1-5; 8 nucleotides match TRBD1. Per the germline V gene, CDR1 is SQVTM and CDR2 is ANQGSEA. The CDR3 has 14 amino acids. The CDR3 region has the DNA TGCAGCGTTGAACGGACAGGGAGCTATCAGCCCCAACATTTT. Amino acid sequence: CSVERTGSYQPQHF.

The chain recombines TRBV6-2 or TRBV6-3 with TRBJ1-5; D is perhaps TRBD1 (6 bases). The CDR3 is 15 amino acids. V shed 9 bases and J shed 5 bases, with 20 bases lying between them. The germline V gene has CDR1 MNHEY and CDR2 SVGEGT. Written as DNA, the CDR3 is TGTGCCAGTAGCTACAGGGAGGACAGAGATCAGCCCCAGCATTTT. The encoded protein is CASSYREDRDQPQHF.

The chain couples TRBV6-1 to TRBJ1-4; D is ambiguous. This CDR3 spans 16 amino acids. Germline assignment: CDR1 MNHNS and CDR2 SASEGT. The chain's CDR3 is CDSSEAGIATNEKLFF. CDR3 in DNA: TGTGACAGTAGTGAAGCGGGTATTGCAACTAATGAAAAACTGTTTTTT.

On this clonotype itself: At one boundary the junction diverges from the germline segment, which might be a read error. The chain links TRBV12-3 or TRBV12-4 to TRBJ2-1, with D uncertain. The CDR3 contains 13 residues. The CDR3 sequence: CTSSFRRSYEHFF. CDR3 sequence (DNA): TGTACCAGCAGTTTCCGTCGGTCGTATGAGCACTTCTTC.

About this clonotype: The junction does not match germline at one end; this may be a read error. This chain links TRBV4-1 with TRBJ2-1; 7 bases are a match to TRBD2. Germline V gene lookup returns CDR1 MGHRA and CDR2 YSYEKL. CDR3 length: 19 residues. Here the CDR3 reads CASSQDRGGRARVRSEQLF. Here the CDR3 DNA reads TGCGCCAGTAGCCAAGACCGAGGAGGGAGGGCCAGGGTTCGCAGTGAGCAGTTATTC.

Relative to its sample, this clonotype is medium-sized. For the CDR3, the DNA is TGTGCCAGCAGCAACAGCCAAGAGACCCAGTACTTC. This gives the protein CASSNSQETQYF. The V and J genes are TRBV6-2 or TRBV6-3 and TRBJ2-5; D not resolved. The CDR3 runs 12 residues. Between the trimmed V and J ends, which lost 6 bases and 1 base, there was a span of 6 bases. Germline V gives CDR1 MNHEY, CDR2 SVGEGT.

The chain uses TRBV4-3 and TRBJ2-7, with TRBD1 as a possible D gene (6 bases). CDR3 length: 14 amino acids. Germline CDR1 and CDR2: LGHNA and YSLEER. CDR3 loop: CASSPKDSTYEQYV. In nucleotides, the CDR3 is TGCGCCAGCAGTCCCAAGGACAGCACCTACGAGCAGTATGTC.

With respect to this clonotype: The CDR3 carries no conserved terminal phenylalanine or tryptophan, so it likely arises from a read error. The limits of the CDR3 on the DNA are not certain, so only TCRdb's listed CDR3 is given. V is TRBV12-3 or TRBV12-4 and J is TRBJ2-3; the table's D call of TRBD1 was not tested on the DNA. Counting both end residues, the CDR3 totals 13 amino acids. The CDR3 here is CASSLGGVSTQYV.

A word on this clonotype: One end of the junction does not line up with germline, which may come from a read error. The chain joins TRBV5-4 to TRBJ2-2; 8 bases map to TRBD2. Germline assignment: CDR1 SGHNT and CDR2 YYREEE (reference sequence). The CDR3 length is 18 residues. The DNA for the CDR3 is TGTGACAGCAGCTTTGGGCGAAATAGGGCTAGCGGGACCGGGGAGCTGTTTTTT. It translates to CDSSFGRNRASGTGELFF.

This clonotype appeared once. The missing conserved phenylalanine or tryptophan at the end of this CDR3 makes a read error likely. The rearrangement uses TRBV6-1 and TRBJ2-2; 10 bases agree with TRBD2. CDR1 is MNHNS, CDR2 SASEGT, per germline. The CDR3 is made up of 16 amino acids. V lost 7 bases to trimming and J lost 5 bases; unmatched junction nucleotides: 10. CDR3 bases: TGTGCCAGCAAATATACTAGCGGGATACGGACCGGGGAGCTGTTTTTA. It is translated as CASKYTSGIRTGELFL.

A note on this clonotype: The conserved phenylalanine or tryptophan normally closing the CDR3 is absent here, so this likely arose from a read error. The rearrangement links TRBV6-1 to TRBJ1-1; no firm D call. The CDR3 length is 15 residues. From germline, CDR1 is MNHNS and CDR2 SASEGT. CDR3 in DNA: TGTACCGGCAGTGAAGCGGTCTACGCGAACACTGAAGCTTTCTCT. Translation gives CTGSEAVYANTEAFS.

Note on this clonotype: This is likely a read error, given that the CDR3 carries no conserved phenylalanine or tryptophan at its end. No DNA is shown, since the ends of the CDR3 on it are uncertain; the CDR3 is the one TCRdb lists. The CDR3 loop is CASSPGGYEHYL. This chain joins TRBV11-2 and TRBJ2-7; TRBD1 is the table's D call, not checked against the DNA. Germline CDR1 SGHAT, CDR2 FQNNGV. With termini counted, the CDR3 has 12 amino acids.

J is TRBJ1-2 and V is TRBV12-3 or TRBV12-4, with TRBD1 matching 7 bases. J was trimmed by 0 bases and V by 6 bases; bases with no gene match: 4. CDR3 length equals 14 residues. The CDR3 here is CASSGQAANYGYTF. As DNA, the CDR3 is TGTGCCAGCAGCGGACAGGCCGCTAACTATGGCTACACCTTC.